Presented here are 9 T cell receptor beta chains from one specimen sequenced in a study of T-cell reconstitution after alpha-beta-depleted transplantation in children. Unique molecular identifiers were incorporated when the TCRbeta library was constructed. One entry per CDR3 protein, called by TCRdb with MiXCR from the PCR reads. The sample holds some 400,000 distinct CDR3 sequences; roughly 22% are singletons and the top ten take 3.8%. The sample here was PBMCs from the stem cell graft donor, taken from the stem cell graft. The receptors come from a human donor who donated a stem cell graft to a child with acute myeloid leukemia.

J is TRBJ2-3 and V is TRBV7-9; perhaps TRBD2 as D (5 bases). The CDR3 spans 13 residues. The V end was cut by 5 bases, the J end by 9 bases, with 15 bases between. Per the germline V gene, CDR1 is SEHNR and CDR2 is FQNEAQ (reference sequence). The CDR3 loop reads CASSPGRDQTQYF. In DNA, the CDR3 is TGTGCCAGCAGCCCAGGACGGGATCAGACGCAGTATTTT. Variable domain in full (rest from reference TRBV7-9 and TRBJ2-3): DTGVSQNPRHKITKRGQNVTFRCDPISEHNRLYWYRQTLGQGPEFLTYFQNEAQLEKSRLLSDRFSAERPKGSFSTLEIQRTEQGDSAMYLCASSPGRDQTQYFGPGTRLTVL.

In its sample, this clonotype was seen a few times. The V gene is TRBV12-3 or TRBV12-4, the J gene TRBJ1-2, with unresolved D. Trimming pared 4 bases from V and 5 bases from J, leaving 5 bases between. The length of the CDR3 is 11 residues. CDR3 residues: CASSYEYGYTF. CDR3 DNA: TGTGCCAGCAGTTACGAATATGGCTACACCTTC.

This clonotype was seen many times. The chain couples TRBV20-1 to TRBJ2-3; D is possibly TRBD2 (5 bases). V dropped 3 bases and J dropped 7 bases, with 14 bases sitting between them. The CDR3 runs 13 residues. CDR1 is DFQATT and CDR2 is SNEGSKA in the germline V gene (reference sequence). CDR3 DNA sequence: TGCAGTGCTAGTGAGTGGGAGCCAAATACGCAGTATTTT. This encodes CSASEWEPNTQYF.

V gene TRBV5-1 combines with J gene TRBJ2-1; TRBD2 matches 12 bases. CDR3 length: 16 residues. In germline, CDR1 is SGHRS, CDR2 YFSETQ. V lost 4 bases and J lost 9; bases outside the gene matches: 11. The DNA for the CDR3 is TGCGCCAGCAGCGCTAGCGGGAGGGCCTCGGGAACTGAGCAGTTCTTC. Translation: CASSASGRASGTEQFF.

This clonotype showed up many times. V usage is TRBV4-3 and J usage is TRBJ2-1; 8 bases match TRBD1. The ends lost 1 base at V and 2 bases at J; junction bases unmatched: 7. Germline assignment: CDR1 LGHNA and CDR2 YSLEER. The CDR3 is 17 residues long. Here the CDR3 reads CASSQVGQGRTYNEQFF. CDR3 nucleotide sequence: TGCGCCAGCAGCCAAGTAGGACAGGGTAGGACCTACAATGAGCAGTTCTTC.

The chain joins TRBV12-3 or TRBV12-4 to TRBJ1-1; D is unresolved. Trimming removed 5 bases from V and 4 bases from J, with 14 bases in between. This CDR3 is built from 14 residues. The DNA of the CDR3 is TGTGCCAGCAGTCCGGAGTATGGCGGCACTGAAGCTTTCTTT. This sequence encodes CASSPEYGGTEAFF.

The gene calls are TRBV7-6 and TRBJ2-2; 10 nucleotides line up with TRBD2. The germline V gene has CDR1 SGHVS and CDR2 FNYEAQ. V shed 4 bases, J shed 5 bases, and the junction held 10 bases outside the gene matches. The CDR3 runs to 17 residues. In DNA form, the CDR3 reads TGTGCCAGCAGCTCCGGGACTAGCGACTTTATGACCGGGGAGCTGTTTTTT. As protein: CASSSGTSDFMTGELFF.

This clonotype came up many times. V is TRBV5-1 and J is TRBJ2-1; the D is unclear. Germline-derived CDR1 and CDR2 are SGHRS and YFSETQ. The V end was cut by 6 bases, the J end by 0 bases, with 13 bases between. The CDR3 sequence is 15 residues long. CDR3 protein: CASTIDSGSYNEQFF. The CDR3 coding sequence is TGCGCCAGCACCATAGACTCCGGCTCCTACAATGAGCAGTTCTTC. The full variable domain, its missing parts supplied by reference TRBV5-1 and TRBJ2-1, is KAGVTQTPRYLIKTRGQQVTLSCSPISGHRSVSWYQQTPGQGLQFLFEYFSETQRNKGNFPGRFSGRQFSNSRSEMNVSTLELGDSALYLCASTIDSGSYNEQFFGPGTRLTVL.

The chain carries TRBV9 and TRBJ2-3; 9 nucleotides match TRBD2. CDR1 is SGDLS and CDR2 is YYNGEE in the germline V gene. V trimming: 3 bases; J trimming: 8 bases; junction bases outside the gene matches: 13. The length of the CDR3 is 16 residues. The CDR3: CASSAETSGVPATQYF. The DNA for the CDR3 is TGTGCCAGCAGCGCCGAGACTAGCGGCGTCCCCGCTACGCAGTATTTT.